This TCR beta chain was recovered during a study of blood T cell repertoires in COVID-19 (dated by TCRdb to 2018 to 2020). Looking at the study overall: The collaborator samples originated in the United States, Italy and Spain and spanned the acute and convalescent phases of COVID-19. The prospective study material was composed of cDNA or gDNA derived from T cells, B-cell-depleted T cells, or PBMCs. Deeply sampled blood TCRbeta repertoires from subjects exposed to, actively infected with, or recovered from COVID-19 were included in the dataset. A freely available public database, intended as a resource for researchers studying the immune response to SARS-CoV-2, is where the repertoires were released. The samples were drawn from two sources: the first 160 participants of the ongoing ImmuneRACE study, and 1,254 subjects contributed by 6 global collaborators. A de-identified subject ID, COVID-19 status, age in years and sex were almost always included in the sample metadata. HLA class I and class II types, where available, came from metadata supplied by the sample provider rather than from assay-based typing.

For this chain, trimming is 6 bases at the V end and 2 bases at the J end, and the number of junction bases without a gene match is 4. The germline V gene encodes CDR1 KGHSH and CDR2 LQKENI. Its CDR3 holds 14 amino acids, cysteine through phenylalanine. The entry retains the CDR3 DNA only, 42 bases that are in frame from base 1. Comment on this clone: There is no known antigen for this receptor. There are no base qualities to consult, and no much larger clone falls within one base.

The investigation overall reported the following: The quantity of clinical and demographic metadata differed by source and by participant and was supplied without curation.

Participants in the prospective study were enrolled through a virtual design, were aged about 18 to 100 years, and lived in under 25 United States geographic areas. To assign participants to cohorts, the prospective study relied on clinical history that participants themselves reported in a screening survey and a study questionnaire. Exposed participants had been in contact, within 2 weeks of entering the study, with a person who had a PCR-confirmed or clinician-diagnosed case of COVID-19. Mobile phlebotomists in the prospective study collected whole blood, serum and a nasopharyngeal or oropharyngeal swab from every participant. Additional blood draws and questionnaires over an approximately 2-month period could optionally be provided by prospective study participants. Blood samples from the prospective study were shipped frozen or at room temperature prior to DNA extraction. TCRbeta CDR3 regions were amplified from genomic DNA by means of the immunoSEQ Assay, a bias-controlled multiplex PCR. The authors' pipeline ran thus. Nucleated cell counts per sample were estimated from amplification of reference gene primers within the assay. To quantify the absolute abundance of each unique TCRbeta CDR3 rearrangement, sequence reads were collapsed and filtered. For each sample, productive Simpson clonality was calculated by taking the square root of Simpson's diversity index across productive rearrangements. The table was pulled from immuneACCESS by TCRdb, which kept in-frame rearrangements only. Such tables lose some clones; where checked, under half of the loss comes from unresolved V genes, and the rest has no known cause. The V and J calls and clone size were taken over from that table, and D and trimming were inferred from the DNA. The sample table contains 400,000 to 500,000 clones; only one count was recorded for 70% to 90% of them. The top ten clones comprise about 1.5% of the sample.

The sequence is built from TRBV18 and TRBJ2-7; 10 central bases correspond to TRBD2. This clonotype was sampled from a woman between 18 and 29 years old who had been exposed to COVID-19. Material for sequencing was PBMCs or T cells enriched from blood (not recorded which). The CDR3 reads CASSPSGGPYEQYF. The nucleotide sequence reads as follows: TGTGCCAGCTCCCCTAGCGGGGGACCCTACGAGCAGTACTTC.